This passage covers 8 T cell receptor beta chains from one sample sequenced in a study of early T cells in non-severe SARS-CoV-2 infection. TCRdb re-analysed the 5' RACE reads in MiXCR, keeping a single row per CDR3 protein. The table includes around 40,000 distinct CDR3 sequences, roughly 6.8% detected once. This material consisted of whole blood, taken at baseline. These receptors were taken from an adult who was a healthcare worker with PCR-confirmed SARS-CoV-2 infection or an uninfected control (not recorded which).

Only a few counts were recorded for this clonotype. This chain joins TRBV6-5 and TRBJ1-6; perhaps TRBD1 as D (5 bases). Germline lookup yields CDR1 MNHEY and CDR2 SVGAGI. Trimming left V 6 bases short and J 5 bases short, with 8 bases between. The CDR3 runs 13 residues. Here the CDR3 reads CASSRGNNSPLHF. For the CDR3, the DNA is TGTGCCAGCAGCCGGGGGAATAATTCACCCCTCCACTTT.

This clonotype was detected many times. The chain has TRBV18 and TRBJ1-5; D call uncertain. This CDR3 has 16 amino acids. The germline gives CDR1 KGHSH, CDR2 LQKENI. Trimming shortened V by 4 bases and J by 1 base, and 14 bases separated the two germline ends. CDR3 in amino acids: CASSQTLGSSNQPQHF. CDR3 coding DNA: TGTGCCAGCTCACAAACCCTAGGCTCGAGCAATCAGCCCCAGCATTTT.

As to this clonotype: One end of the junction fails to match germline, which may point to a read error. V usage is TRBV30 and J usage is TRBJ1-3; 8 nucleotides match TRBD1. The CDR3 has 13 residues. Per germline, CDR1 GTSNPN and CDR2 SVGIG (reference sequence). In nucleotides, the CDR3 is TGTGCCTGGAGCAGGGGGCCTGGGAACACCATATATTTT. Encoded protein: CAWSRGPGNTIYF.

This clonotype was found many times. V usage is TRBV27 and J usage is TRBJ2-2, with 11 bases aligning to TRBD2. J lost 0 bases, V lost 3 bases, and 15 bases had no gene match. Germline V CDR1 and CDR2: MNHEY, SMNVEV (reference sequence). The CDR3 loop spans 21 amino acids. CDR3: CASSFSAPGLAAPSNTGELFF. The CDR3, as DNA: TGTGCCAGCAGTTTCTCAGCCCCGGGACTAGCGGCGCCCTCGAACACCGGGGAGCTGTTTTTT.

In its sample, this clonotype was seen many times. The chain uses TRBV21-1 and TRBJ1-5. TRBV21-1 is marked as a pseudogene. The CDR3 is 16 amino acids. DNA for the CDR3: TGTGCCAGCAGCAAAGGCGGCGGGGAACGGGATCAGCCCCAGCATTTT. Encoded protein: CASSKGGGERDQPQHF.

This clonotype was counted ten times or more. This chain links TRBV11-1 with TRBJ1-1; TRBD1 agrees at 9 bases. The length of the CDR3 is 16 residues. The germline gives CDR1 SGHAT, CDR2 FQDESV (reference sequence). V lost 5 bases and J lost 1; bases outside the gene matches: 8. Here the CDR3 reads CASSTDRGEANTEAFF. The CDR3 DNA follows: TGTGCCAGCAGCACAGACAGGGGGGAGGCGAACACTGAAGCTTTCTTT.

The genes are TRBV6-5 and TRBJ1-4, with D unresolved. Germline CDR1 is MNHEY and CDR2 is SVGAGI. There are 14 residues in the CDR3. The V and J ends lost 6 bases and 0 bases respectively, with 8 bases between them. The CDR3 spells CASRSISTNEKLFF. In nucleotides, the CDR3 is TGTGCCAGCAGATCAATTTCAACTAATGAAAAACTGTTTTTT.

The chain joins TRBV3-1 to TRBJ1-2, with D perhaps TRBD1 (5 bases). The V gene's germline CDR1 is LGHDT and CDR2 YNNKEL (reference sequence). The CDR3 spans 13 residues. Trimming cost V 5 bases and J 4 bases, with 11 bases left between them. CDR3 DNA: TGTGCCAGCAGCGTAGGGGAGTCCTATGGCTACACCTTC. This sequence encodes CASSVGESYGYTF.